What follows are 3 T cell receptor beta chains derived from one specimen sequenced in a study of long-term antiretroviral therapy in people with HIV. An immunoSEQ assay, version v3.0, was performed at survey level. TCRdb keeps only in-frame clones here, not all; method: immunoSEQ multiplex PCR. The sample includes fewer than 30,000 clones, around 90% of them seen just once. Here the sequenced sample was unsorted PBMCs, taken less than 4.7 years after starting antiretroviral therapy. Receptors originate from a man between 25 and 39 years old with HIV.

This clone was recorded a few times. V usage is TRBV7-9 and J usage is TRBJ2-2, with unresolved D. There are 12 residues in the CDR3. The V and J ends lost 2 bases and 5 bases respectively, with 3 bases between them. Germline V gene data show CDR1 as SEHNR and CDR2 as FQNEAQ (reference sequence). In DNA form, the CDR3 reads TGTGCCAGCAGCTTACCAACCGGGGAGCTGTTTTTT. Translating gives CASSLPTGELFF.

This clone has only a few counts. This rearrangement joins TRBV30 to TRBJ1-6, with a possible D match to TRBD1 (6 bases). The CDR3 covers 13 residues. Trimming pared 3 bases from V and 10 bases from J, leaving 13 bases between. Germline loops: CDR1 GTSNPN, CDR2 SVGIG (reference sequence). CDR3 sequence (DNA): TGTGCCTGGAGCGGGACATTTCGGTCACCCCTCCACTTT. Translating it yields CAWSGTFRSPLHF.

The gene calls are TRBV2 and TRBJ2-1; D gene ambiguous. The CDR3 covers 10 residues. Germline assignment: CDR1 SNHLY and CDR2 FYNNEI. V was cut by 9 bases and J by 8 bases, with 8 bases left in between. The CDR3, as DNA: TGTGCCAGTGAAGCCTATGAGCAGTTCTTC. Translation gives CASEAYEQFF.